This T cell receptor (beta chain) is drawn from a study of PD-1 blockade in classical Hodgkin lymphoma. Assay used: immunoSEQ multiplex PCR; TCRdb lists only in-frame clones, some missing. This table has under 70,000 clones, approximately 89% appearing once. Relapses following autologous stem cell transplantation were seen in all patients, with brentuximab vedotin exposure varying. This receptor was taken from a human donor with classical Hodgkin lymphoma. The sample in question was peripheral blood mononuclear cells (PBMCs), obtained at baseline.

In nucleotides, the CDR3 is TGTGCCACCGGCGGTGAAGAGACCCAGTACTTC. Translation gives CATGGEETQYF. This chain uses TRBV5-4 with TRBJ2-5; D call uncertain. This CDR3 spans 11 amino acids. The germline V and J ends were trimmed by 9 bases and 3 bases, with 9 bases remaining between them. The germline V gene has CDR1 SGHNT and CDR2 YYREEE (reference sequence).